The 17 T cell receptor beta chains below come from one sample, sequenced in a study of T cell responses to AZD1222 COVID-19 vaccine. Profiling relied on immunoSEQ multiplex PCR, and the TCRdb table lists in-frame clones only, not all of them. The table includes around 71,000 clones, 65% to 85% detected once. The source material was peripheral blood, sampled on day 0 of AZD1222 vaccination. Every receptor here comes from an adult in good health.

This chain connects TRBV23-1 to TRBJ1-3; the D is unclear. TRBV23-1 is treated as an ORF (open reading frame) with a function not yet certain. The CDR3 length is 15 residues. Trimming took 2 bases from V and 0 from J, leaving 8 bases between them. The CDR3, as DNA: TGCGCCAGCAGTCAACAGGCCGACTCTGGAAACACCATATATTTT. Its translation: CASSQQADSGNTIYF.

This chain uses TRBV5-6 with TRBJ2-5, with 8 bases fitting TRBD1. In germline, CDR1 is SGHDT, CDR2 YYEEEE. The CDR3 is 15 residues long. V trimming: 0 bases; J trimming: 4 bases; junction bases outside the gene matches: 5. The CDR3 DNA follows: TGTGCCAGCAGCTTGGAAACAGGGGGAGTAGAGACCCAGTACTTC. Translating gives CASSLETGGVETQYF.

The chain combines TRBV27 with TRBJ2-5; D is possibly TRBD2 (6 bases). Germline V gene data show CDR1 as MNHEY and CDR2 as SMNVEV (reference sequence). Trimming removed 4 bases at V and 5 bases at J, with 20 bases between. The CDR3 is made up of 16 amino acids. CDR3 in amino acids: CASSSSRRAAGETQYF. The CDR3 bases are TGTGCCAGCAGTTCCAGCAGGAGGGCAGCCGGTGAGACCCAGTACTTC.

The J gene is TRBJ2-1, the V gene TRBV10-1, with D perhaps matching TRBD1 (6 bases). CDR3 length: 12 amino acids. Trimming took off 4 bases at V and 6 bases at J, with 7 bases between the two ends. From germline, CDR1 is WNHNN and CDR2 SYGVQD (reference sequence). CDR3 bases: TGCGCCAGCAGTGGAGGGGGCAATGAGCAGTTCTTC. The encoded protein is CASSGGGNEQFF.

The chain carries TRBV4-3 and TRBJ1-6; no clear D gene. Trimming took off 4 bases at V and 8 bases at J, with 12 bases between the two ends. Germline CDR1 LGHNA, CDR2 YSLEER. The CDR3 covers 14 residues. The CDR3 region is CASSRAPRDSPLHF. The CDR3 coding sequence is TGCGCCAGCAGCCGGGCCCCAAGGGATTCACCCCTCCACTTT.

This clone has only one observation. The CDR3 reads CASSLAASGRLDNEQFF. The CDR3 region has the DNA TGTGCCAGCAGCTTAGCGGCTAGCGGGAGGTTAGACAATGAGCAGTTCTTC. V is TRBV7-2 and J is TRBJ2-1, with 11 bases matching TRBD2. Germline CDR1 SGHTA, CDR2 FQGNSA. V trimming: 0 bases; J trimming: 5 bases; junction bases outside the gene matches: 6. This CDR3 is built from 17 residues. The whole variable domain, filled in from reference TRBV7-2 and TRBJ2-1, reads GAGVSQSPSNKVTEKGKDVELRCDPISGHTALYWYRQSLGQGLEFLIYFQGNSAPDKSGLPSDRFSAERTGGSVSTLTIQRTQQEDSAVYLCASSLAASGRLDNEQFFGPGTRLTVL.

The chain carries TRBV6-6 and TRBJ2-7, with D unclear. CDR3 length: 13 amino acids. Germline lookup yields CDR1 MNHNY and CDR2 SVGAGI (reference sequence). Trimming pared 3 bases from V and 4 bases from J, leaving 10 bases between. CDR3 in DNA: TGTGCCAGCAGTTATAGCCAGGTTTACGAGCAGTACTTC. Protein product: CASSYSQVYEQYF.

The V gene is TRBV27, the J gene TRBJ1-3; perhaps TRBD1 as D (6 bases). The CDR3 has 14 residues. Germline V CDR1 and CDR2: MNHEY, SMNVEV (reference sequence). The V end was cut by 6 bases, the J end by 2 bases, with 11 bases between. The CDR3 nucleotides are TGTGCCAGCAGCCGTCAGGGGACTGGAAACACCATATATTTT. It translates to CASSRQGTGNTIYF.

The chain joins TRBV11-2 to TRBJ2-1, with 8 nucleotides matching TRBD2. CDR3 size: 16 residues. Germline CDR1 is SGHAT and CDR2 is FQNNGV. After removal of 4 bases from V and 4 bases from J, the junction contained 9 bases not matched to a gene. The CDR3 sequence: CASSSLGTGGYNEQFF. CDR3 in DNA: TGTGCCAGCAGCTCCCTTGGGACGGGAGGGTACAATGAGCAGTTCTTC.

This chain uses TRBV14 with TRBJ2-3; TRBD2 matches at 8 bases. The CDR3 is 15 amino acids. With 0 bases clipped from V and 4 bases from J, the junction kept 3 bases outside the gene matches. Germline V CDR1 and CDR2: SGHDN, FVKESK. The CDR3 here is CASSQDRGGSDTQYF. The CDR3 DNA is TGTGCCAGCAGCCAAGATCGCGGGGGGTCAGATACGCAGTATTTT. The full variable domain, with the rest looked up from reference TRBV14 and TRBJ2-3, is EAGVTQFPSHSVIEKGQTVTLRCDPISGHDNLYWYRRVMGKEIKFLLHFVKESKQDESGMPNNRFLAERTGGTYSTLKVQPAELEDSGVYFCASSQDRGGSDTQYFGPGTRLTVL.

This chain connects TRBV13 to TRBJ2-7; D is undetermined. This CDR3 is built from 12 residues. Germline loops: CDR1 PRHDT, CDR2 FYEKMQ (reference sequence). V was clipped by 5 bases and J by 1 base, with 6 bases between them. The CDR3 DNA follows: TGTGCCAGCAGCCCCGGATCCTACGAGCAGTACTTC. Protein product: CASSPGSYEQYF.

The genes are TRBV3-1 (or the pseudogene TRBV3-2) and TRBJ1-6; TRBD1 might be the D (6 bases). V lost 0 bases and J 10 bases, leaving 16 bases between the germline ends. Germline-derived CDR1 and CDR2 are LGHDT and YNNKEL (reference sequence). There are 16 residues in the CDR3. The CDR3 loop reads CASSQDRAGQRSPLHF. CDR3 sequence (DNA): TGTGCCAGCAGCCAAGATAGAGCGGGACAAAGGTCACCCCTCCACTTT.

This clone is deemed medium-sized (0.01 to 0.1%). At one of its ends the junction is not consistent with the germline gene, which may arise from a read error. The chain carries TRBV6-1 and TRBJ1-6; D ambiguous. Per the germline V gene, CDR1 is MNHNS and CDR2 is SASEGT. This CDR3 contains 14 residues. The CDR3: CASSEVGEAGSNHF. In DNA, the CDR3 is TGTGCCAGCAGCGAAGTGGGAGAGGCTGGGAGCAACCACTTT.

V is TRBV7-2 and J is TRBJ2-6; the D is unclear. Germline CDR1 and CDR2: SGHTA and FQGNSA. V was pared by 1 base and J by 0 bases, with 10 bases between. The CDR3 length is 17 residues. DNA for the CDR3: TGTGCCAGCAGCTTAGATTTCGGGTTCTCTGGGGCCAACGTCCTGACTTTC. It codes for CASSLDFGFSGANVLTF.

The J gene is TRBJ2-7, the V gene TRBV23-1, with D unclear. TRBV23-1 counts as an open reading frame of uncertain function. Trimming cost V 0 bases and J 3 bases, with 15 bases left between them. This CDR3 comprises 16 residues. The CDR3 sequence is CASSQSLRHANYEQYF. CDR3 nucleotide sequence: TGCGCCAGCAGTCAATCGCTTAGACATGCCAACTACGAGCAGTACTTC.

The chain couples TRBV5-4 to TRBJ2-2, with 7 nucleotides matching TRBD1. The CDR3 runs to 15 residues. Germline values: CDR1 SGHNT, CDR2 YYREEE (reference sequence). With V trimmed by 4 bases and J by 7 bases, 10 bases remained unmatched. The CDR3 loop reads CASSRGTAKFGELFF. In DNA form, the CDR3 reads TGTGCCAGCAGCCGAGGGACAGCTAAGTTCGGGGAGCTGTTTTTT.

This rearrangement joins TRBV7-2 to TRBJ2-2; D remains unclear. CDR1 and CDR2 from the germline V gene are SGHTA and FQGNSA. The CDR3 is 13 residues long. Trimming cost V 6 bases and J 8 bases, with 13 bases left between them. The CDR3 region is CASSHGRFGELFF. In nucleotides, the CDR3 is TGTGCCAGCAGTCACGGGCGGTTTGGGGAGCTGTTTTTT.